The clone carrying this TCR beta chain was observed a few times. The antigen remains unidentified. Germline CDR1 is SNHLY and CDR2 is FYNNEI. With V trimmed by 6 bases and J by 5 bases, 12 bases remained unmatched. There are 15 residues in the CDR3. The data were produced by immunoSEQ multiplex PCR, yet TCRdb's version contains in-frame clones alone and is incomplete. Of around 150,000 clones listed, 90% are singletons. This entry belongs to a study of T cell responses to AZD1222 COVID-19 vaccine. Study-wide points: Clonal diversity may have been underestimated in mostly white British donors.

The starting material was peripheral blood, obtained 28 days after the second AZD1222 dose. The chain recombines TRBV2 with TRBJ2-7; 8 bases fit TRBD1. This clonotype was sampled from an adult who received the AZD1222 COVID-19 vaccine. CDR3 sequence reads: CASRGGQDPLDEQYF. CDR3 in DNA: TGTGCCAGCAGGGGGGGACAGGACCCGTTGGACGAGCAGTACTTC.